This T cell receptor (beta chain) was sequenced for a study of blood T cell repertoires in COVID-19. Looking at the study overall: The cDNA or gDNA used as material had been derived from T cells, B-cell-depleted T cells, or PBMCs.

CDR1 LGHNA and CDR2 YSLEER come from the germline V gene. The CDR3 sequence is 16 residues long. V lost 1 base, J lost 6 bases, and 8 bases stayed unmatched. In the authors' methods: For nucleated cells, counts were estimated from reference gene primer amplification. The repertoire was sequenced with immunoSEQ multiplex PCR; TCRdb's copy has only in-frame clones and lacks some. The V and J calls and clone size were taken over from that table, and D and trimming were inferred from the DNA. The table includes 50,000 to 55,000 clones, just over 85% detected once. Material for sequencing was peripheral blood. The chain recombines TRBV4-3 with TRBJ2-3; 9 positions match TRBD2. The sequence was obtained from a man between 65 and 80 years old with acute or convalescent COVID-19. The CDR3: CASSQAVAGVPDTQYF. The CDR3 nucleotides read TGCGCCAGCAGCCAAGCTGTAGCGGGAGTACCTGATACGCAGTATTTT.